The clone carrying this T cell receptor beta chain occurred a few times. Its antigen is unidentified. The source of the sample is a study of T-cell reconstitution after alpha-beta-depleted transplantation in children. A TCRbeta library incorporating unique molecular identifiers was prepared. TCRdb processed the PCR reads anew with MiXCR; each CDR3 protein has one entry. The sample lists fewer than 550,000 distinct CDR3 sequences, over 9.5% occurring once. Study-level results: Hyperexpanded clones declined; after one year, newly produced T cells mostly supplied diversity. Expanded clones from the graft, numbering several hundred, reportedly supplied alpha-beta T cells about two months after transplant.

The receptor was derived from a child aged 2-15 years with inherited bone marrow failure, due to receive a stem cell transplant. The sequenced sample was PBMCs, obtained before TCRalphabeta/CD19-depleted stem cell transplant.

The CDR3 region has the DNA TGTGCCAGCTCACCACTGGCAGCCGCTTACTCTGGGGCCAACGTCCTGACTTTC. Residues: CASSPLAAAYSGANVLTF. This rearrangement joins TRBV18 to TRBJ2-6; D call uncertain. The CDR3 totals 18 residues. V lost 1 base and J lost 0, with 13 bases in between. The germline gives CDR1 KGHSH, CDR2 LQKENI.